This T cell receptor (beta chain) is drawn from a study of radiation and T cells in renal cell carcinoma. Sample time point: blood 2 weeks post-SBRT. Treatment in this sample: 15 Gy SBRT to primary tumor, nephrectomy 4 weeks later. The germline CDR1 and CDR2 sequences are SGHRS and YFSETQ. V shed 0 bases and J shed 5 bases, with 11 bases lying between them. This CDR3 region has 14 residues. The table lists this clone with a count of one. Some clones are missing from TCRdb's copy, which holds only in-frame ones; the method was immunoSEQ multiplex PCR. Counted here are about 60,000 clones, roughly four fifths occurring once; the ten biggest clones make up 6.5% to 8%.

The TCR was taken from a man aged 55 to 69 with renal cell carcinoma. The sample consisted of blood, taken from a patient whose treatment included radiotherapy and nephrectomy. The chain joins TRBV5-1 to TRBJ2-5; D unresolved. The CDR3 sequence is CASSLAATAETQYF. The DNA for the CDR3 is TGCGCCAGCAGCTTGGCGGCTACAGCGGAGACCCAGTACTTC.